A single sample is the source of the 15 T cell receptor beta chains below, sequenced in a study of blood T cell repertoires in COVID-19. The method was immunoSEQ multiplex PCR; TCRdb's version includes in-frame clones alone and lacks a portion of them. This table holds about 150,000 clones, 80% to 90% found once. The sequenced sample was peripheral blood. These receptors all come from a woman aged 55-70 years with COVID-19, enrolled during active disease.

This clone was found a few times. DNA of the CDR3: TGCGCCAGCAGCCAAGTGTCCAGGGAATACGAGCAGTACTTC. This translates into CASSQVSREYEQYF. The chain employs TRBV4-1 and TRBJ2-7; a weak D match, TRBD1 (5 bases). Germline lookup yields CDR1 MGHRA and CDR2 YSYEKL. With 1 base removed from V and 4 bases from J, the gap between germline ends came to 11 bases. The CDR3 is 14 amino acids.

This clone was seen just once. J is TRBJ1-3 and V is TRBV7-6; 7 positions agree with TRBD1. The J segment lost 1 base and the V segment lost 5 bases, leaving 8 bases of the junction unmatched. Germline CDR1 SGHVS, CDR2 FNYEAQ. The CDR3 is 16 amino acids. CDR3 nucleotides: TGTGCCAGCAGCGCCCGGACAGGAGGTTCTGGAAACACCATATATTTT. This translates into CASSARTGGSGNTIYF.

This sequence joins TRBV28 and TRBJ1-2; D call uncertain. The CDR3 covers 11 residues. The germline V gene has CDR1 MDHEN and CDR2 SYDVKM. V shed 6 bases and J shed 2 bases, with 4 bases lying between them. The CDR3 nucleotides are TGTGCCAGCAGCCTAAACTATGGCTACACCTTC. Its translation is CASSLNYGYTF.

CDR3 bases: TGCGCCAGCAGCCCATTCCCAGACAGGGTCCAAGAGACCCAGTACTTC. Translation: CASSPFPDRVQETQYF. V is TRBV5-1 and J is TRBJ2-5; 7 bases fit TRBD1. The CDR3 sequence is 16 residues long. Germline V gene data show CDR1 as SGHRS and CDR2 as YFSETQ. Trimming cost V 4 bases and J 1 base; bases outside gene matches: 10.

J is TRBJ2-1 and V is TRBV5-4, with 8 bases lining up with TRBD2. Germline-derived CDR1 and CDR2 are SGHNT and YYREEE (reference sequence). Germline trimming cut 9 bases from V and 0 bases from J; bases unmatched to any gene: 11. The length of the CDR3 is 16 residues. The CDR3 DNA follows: TGTGCCACCAAGAAGGGCGGGGGGCCCTCCTACAATGAGCAGTTCTTC. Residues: CATKKGGGPSYNEQFF.

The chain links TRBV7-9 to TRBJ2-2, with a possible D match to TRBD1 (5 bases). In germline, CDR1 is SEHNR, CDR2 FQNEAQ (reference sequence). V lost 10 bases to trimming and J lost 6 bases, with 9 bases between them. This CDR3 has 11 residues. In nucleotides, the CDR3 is TGTGCCAACCAGGGTCCCGGGGAGCTGTTTTTT. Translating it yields CANQGPGELFF.

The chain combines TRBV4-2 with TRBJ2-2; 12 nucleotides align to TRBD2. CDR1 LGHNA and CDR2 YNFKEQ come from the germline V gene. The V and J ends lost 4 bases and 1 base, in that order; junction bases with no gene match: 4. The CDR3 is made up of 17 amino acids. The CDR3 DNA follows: TGTGCCAGCAGCCCACCTAGCGGGGGGGGGAACACCGGGGAGCTGTTTTTT. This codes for CASSPPSGGGNTGELFF.

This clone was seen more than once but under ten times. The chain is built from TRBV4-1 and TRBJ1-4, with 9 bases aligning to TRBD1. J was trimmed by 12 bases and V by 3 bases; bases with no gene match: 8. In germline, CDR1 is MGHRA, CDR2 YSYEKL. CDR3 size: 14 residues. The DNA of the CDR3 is TGCGCCAGCAGCCACACCGGGACAGGGAATGAACTGTTTTTT. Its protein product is CASSHTGTGNELFF.

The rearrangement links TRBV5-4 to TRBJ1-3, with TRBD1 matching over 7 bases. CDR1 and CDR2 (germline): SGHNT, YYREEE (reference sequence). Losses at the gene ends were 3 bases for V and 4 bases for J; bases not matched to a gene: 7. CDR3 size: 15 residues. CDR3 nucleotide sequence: TGTGCCAGCAGCTCCGGAGGGGGCGAGGGAAACACCATATATTTT. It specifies CASSSGGGEGNTIYF.

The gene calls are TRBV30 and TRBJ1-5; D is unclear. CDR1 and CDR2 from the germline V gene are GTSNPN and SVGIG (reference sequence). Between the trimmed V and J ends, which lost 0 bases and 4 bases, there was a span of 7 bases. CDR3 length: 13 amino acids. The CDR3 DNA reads TGTGCCTGGAGTGTAAGGGAGAATCAGCCCCAGCATTTT. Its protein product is CAWSVRENQPQHF.

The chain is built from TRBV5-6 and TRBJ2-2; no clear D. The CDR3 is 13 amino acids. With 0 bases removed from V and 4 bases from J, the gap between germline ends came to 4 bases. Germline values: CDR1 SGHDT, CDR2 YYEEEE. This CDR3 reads CASSLDLTGELFF. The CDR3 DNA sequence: TGTGCCAGCAGCTTGGATCTCACCGGGGAGCTGTTTTTT.

The CDR3 reads CASSYETGTTDTQYF. For the CDR3, the DNA is TGTGCCAGCAGTTATGAGACAGGCACGACAGATACGCAGTATTTT. The chain employs TRBV2 and TRBJ2-3, with D perhaps TRBD1 (6 bases). Germline loops: CDR1 SNHLY, CDR2 FYNNEI. Trimming pared 5 bases from V and 3 bases from J, leaving 15 bases between. The CDR3 consists of 15 residues.

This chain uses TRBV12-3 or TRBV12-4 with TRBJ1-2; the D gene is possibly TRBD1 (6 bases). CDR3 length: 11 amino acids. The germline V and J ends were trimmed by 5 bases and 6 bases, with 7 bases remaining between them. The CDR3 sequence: CASSPGDGYTF. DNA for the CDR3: TGTGCCAGCAGTCCAGGGGATGGCTACACCTTC.

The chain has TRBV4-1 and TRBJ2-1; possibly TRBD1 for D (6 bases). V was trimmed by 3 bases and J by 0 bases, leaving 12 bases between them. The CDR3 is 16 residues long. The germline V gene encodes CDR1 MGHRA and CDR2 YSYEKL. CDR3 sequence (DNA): TGCGCCAGCAGCCACGCACAGGGCAACTCCTACAATGAGCAGTTCTTC. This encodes CASSHAQGNSYNEQFF.

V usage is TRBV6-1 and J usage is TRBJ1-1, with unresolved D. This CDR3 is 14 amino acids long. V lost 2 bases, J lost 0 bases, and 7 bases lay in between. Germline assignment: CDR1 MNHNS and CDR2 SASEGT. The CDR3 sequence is CASSELSMNTEAFF. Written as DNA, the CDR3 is TGTGCCAGCAGTGAACTATCGATGAACACTGAAGCTTTCTTT.